A selection of T cell receptor beta chains follows, all from one sample in a study of T cells after yellow fever vaccination. TCRdb fed the 5' RACE reads into MiXCR, producing one record per CDR3 protein. The sample shows 300,000 or so distinct CDR3 sequences, roughly 8.4% of them seen only once. This specimen consisted of PBMCs, obtained about 41 days after the first yellow fever vaccination. The source of these receptors is a man aged 18 to 29 who received the YFV17D yellow fever vaccine. The CDR3 runs from the conserved cysteine through the conserved F or W. Only some rows state a clone size, as once, few, many or a class for expanded clones.

>TRBV5-1|.|TRBJ2-7
CASSPRPDRNEQYF
>TRBV6-5|.|TRBJ1-1
CASSYSDPNTEAFF
>TRBV7-9|.|TRBJ2-2
CASSLEGLASTGELFF
>TRBV4-1|.|TRBJ2-7
CASSQTRGEQYF
>TRBV12-3/TRBV12-4|.|TRBJ1-2
CASLEAGASYGYTF
>TRBV12-3/TRBV12-4|few|TRBJ2-3
CASNSGAAFLDTQYF
>TRBV23-1|few|TRBJ2-7
CASREDRRESYEQYF
>TRBV12-3/TRBV12-4|few|TRBJ2-1
CASSFAEDNEQFF
>TRBV27|.|TRBJ1-2
CASSLDQGYGYTF
>TRBV4-1|few|TRBJ1-5
CASSQESYSNQPQHF
>TRBV29-1|.|TRBJ2-2
CSVDGGAGELFF
>TRBV7-2|many|TRBJ1-5
CASSLRGGQGNQPQHF
>TRBV10-3|many|TRBJ2-1
CAISDGTSGSSYNEQFF
>TRBV4-1|many|TRBJ2-3
CASSHDQGPQYF
>TRBV7-2|few|TRBJ1-1
CASSRGQGNAFF
>TRBV6-1|many|TRBJ2-5
CASSVLAGGQETQYF
>TRBV20-1|few|TRBJ1-5
CSAGQGSLAQHF
>TRBV10-3|.|TRBJ2-5
CAISESLRDQETQYF
>TRBV12-3/TRBV12-4|many|TRBJ2-5
CASREGAAETQYF
>TRBV12-3/TRBV12-4|.|TRBJ2-7
CASSLGGMQGYEQYF
>TRBV18|.|TRBJ1-1
CASSPRTEMNTEAFF
>TRBV10-3|few|TRBJ1-2
CAISELQGANYGYTF
>TRBV5-1|few|TRBJ2-6
CASWGRLAGANVLTF
>TRBV11-1|many|TRBJ2-2
CASSLTAQGARGTGELFF
>TRBV7-8|.|TRBJ2-3
CASSLGVIAGSTDTQYF
>TRBV15|.|TRBJ1-5
CATTKDRGAQPQHF
>TRBV12-3/TRBV12-4|few|TRBJ1-4
CASSLTGPIEKLFF
>TRBV5-1|few|TRBJ2-3
CASSQGTSGGARIDTQYF
>TRBV19|.|TRBJ2-1
CASSIGAGDYNEQFF
>TRBV5-1|.|TRBJ2-1
CASSLFANDNEQFF
>TRBV30|few|TRBJ1-2
CAWEQTESFSNYGYTF
>TRBV12-3/TRBV12-4|.|TRBJ2-2
CASSFSGKAGELFF
>TRBV5-1|.|TRBJ1-1
CASSLGGTVNTEAFF
>TRBV7-3|few|TRBJ2-5
CASSLLAGAGETQYF
>TRBV2|few|TRBJ1-5
CASSNGRTNQPQHF